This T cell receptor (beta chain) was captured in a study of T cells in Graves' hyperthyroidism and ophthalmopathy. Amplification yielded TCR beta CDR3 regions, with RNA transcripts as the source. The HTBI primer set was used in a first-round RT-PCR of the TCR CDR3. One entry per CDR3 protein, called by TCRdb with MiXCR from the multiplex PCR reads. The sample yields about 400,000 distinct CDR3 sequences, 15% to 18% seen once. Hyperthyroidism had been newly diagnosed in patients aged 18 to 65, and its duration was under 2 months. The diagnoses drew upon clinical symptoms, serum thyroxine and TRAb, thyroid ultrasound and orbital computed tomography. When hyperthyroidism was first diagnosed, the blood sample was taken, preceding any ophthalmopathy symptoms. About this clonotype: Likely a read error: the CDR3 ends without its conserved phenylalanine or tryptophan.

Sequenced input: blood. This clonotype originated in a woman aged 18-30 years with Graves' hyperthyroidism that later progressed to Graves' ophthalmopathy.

CDR3 amino acids: CASSPRPGWVNTEAFS. Here the CDR3 DNA reads TGTGCCAGCAGCCCCCGGCCAGGTTGGGTGAACACTGAAGCTTTCTCT. This chain uses TRBV6-2 or TRBV6-3 with TRBJ1-1; D call uncertain. Germline lookup yields CDR1 MNHEY and CDR2 SVGEGT. Deletions cut 6 bases from V and 0 bases from J, with 17 bases between. This CDR3 region has 16 residues.